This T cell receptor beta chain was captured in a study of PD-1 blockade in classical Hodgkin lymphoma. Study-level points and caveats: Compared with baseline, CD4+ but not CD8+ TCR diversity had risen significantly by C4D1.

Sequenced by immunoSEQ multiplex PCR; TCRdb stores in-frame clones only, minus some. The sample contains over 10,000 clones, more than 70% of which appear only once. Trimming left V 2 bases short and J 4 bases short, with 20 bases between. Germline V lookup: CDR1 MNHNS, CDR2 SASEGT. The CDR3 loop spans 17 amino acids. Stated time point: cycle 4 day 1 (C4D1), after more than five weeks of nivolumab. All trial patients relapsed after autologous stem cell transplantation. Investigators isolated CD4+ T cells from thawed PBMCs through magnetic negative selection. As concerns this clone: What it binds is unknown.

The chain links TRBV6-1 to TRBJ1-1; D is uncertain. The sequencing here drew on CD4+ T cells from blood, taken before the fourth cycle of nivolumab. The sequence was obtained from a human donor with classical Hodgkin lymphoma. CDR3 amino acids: CASSEKSRAPTSTEAFF. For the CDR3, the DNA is TGTGCCAGCAGTGAAAAATCAAGGGCCCCCACGTCCACTGAAGCTTTCTTT.